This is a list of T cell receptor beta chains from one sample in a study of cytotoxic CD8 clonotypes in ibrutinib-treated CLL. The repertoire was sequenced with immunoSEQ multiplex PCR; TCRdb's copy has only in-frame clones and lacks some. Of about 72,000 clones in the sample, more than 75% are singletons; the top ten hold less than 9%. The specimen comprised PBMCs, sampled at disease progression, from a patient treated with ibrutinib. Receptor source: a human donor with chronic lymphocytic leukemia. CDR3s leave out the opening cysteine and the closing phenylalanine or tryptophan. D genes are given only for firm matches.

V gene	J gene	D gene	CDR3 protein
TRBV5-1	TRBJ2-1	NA	ASSAGAYNEQF
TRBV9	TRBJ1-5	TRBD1	ASSEGTGYQPQH
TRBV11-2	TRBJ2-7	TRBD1	ASSFGTAYEQY
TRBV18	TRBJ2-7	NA	ASSPLTVGSHEQY
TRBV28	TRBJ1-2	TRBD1	ASSFSDRVIYGYT
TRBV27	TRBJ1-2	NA	ASSLSGGDRYT
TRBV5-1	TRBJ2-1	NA	ASSLEQVYNEQF
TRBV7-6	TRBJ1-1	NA	ASSLSVNTEAF
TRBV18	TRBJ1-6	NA	ASSPGTNSPLH
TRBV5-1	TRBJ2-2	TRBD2	ASGRGGPTGELF
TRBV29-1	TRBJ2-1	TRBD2	SVEYRTSVYNEQF
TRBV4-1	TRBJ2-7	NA	ASSPGPSYEQY
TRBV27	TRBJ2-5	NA	ASSPRPQETQY
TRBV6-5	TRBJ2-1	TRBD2	ASGWGLAAEDEQF
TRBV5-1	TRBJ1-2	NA	ASSLSDNYGYT
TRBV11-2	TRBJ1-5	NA	ASSLTGNQPQH
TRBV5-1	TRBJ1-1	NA	ASTTTGSNTEAF
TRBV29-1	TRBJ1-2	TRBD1	SVRRDRGRSGYT
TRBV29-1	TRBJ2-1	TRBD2	SVPHRRGAVEQF
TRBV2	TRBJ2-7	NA	ASSEGGLSGGKY
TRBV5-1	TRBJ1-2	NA	ASTGQPSNYGYT
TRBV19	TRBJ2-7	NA	ASSSHSAYEQY
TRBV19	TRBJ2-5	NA	ASSLTGTLQETQY
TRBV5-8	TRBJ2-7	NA	ASSYESSYEQY
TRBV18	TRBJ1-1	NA	ASSPLSRVGSEAF
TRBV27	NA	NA	ASSLRETSSYEQY
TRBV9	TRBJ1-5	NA	ASSVGGAGSPWPQH
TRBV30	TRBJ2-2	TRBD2	AWSTARGSNTGELF
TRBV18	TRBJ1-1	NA	ASSNGLNTEAF
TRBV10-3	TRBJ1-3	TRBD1	AIRSTGVSGNTIY
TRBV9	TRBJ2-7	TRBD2	ASSVGTSGRYYEQY
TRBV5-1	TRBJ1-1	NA	ASSLLDGSQAF
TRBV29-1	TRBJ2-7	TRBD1	SVGQGALGHEQY
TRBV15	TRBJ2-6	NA	ATSSRAGANVLT
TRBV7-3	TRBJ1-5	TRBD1	ASSLGTGGGQPQH
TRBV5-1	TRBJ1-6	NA	ASSLGGRERLSPLH
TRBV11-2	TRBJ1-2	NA	ASSFGDGYT
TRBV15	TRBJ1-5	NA	ATSSYRGNQPQH
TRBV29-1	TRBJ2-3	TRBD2	SPCLGGSGDTQY
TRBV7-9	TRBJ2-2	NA	ASSLTTNTGELF
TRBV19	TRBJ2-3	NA	ASSPLVSGTDTQY